What follows are 8 T cell receptor beta chains derived from one specimen sequenced in a study of cytomegalovirus exposure and HLA in healthy donors. 60 Vbeta and 13 Jbeta primers were used in PCR. TCRdb's table, derived via immunoSEQ multiplex PCR, lists solely in-frame clones and lacks some. The sample includes about 160,000 clones, approximately 80% of them seen just once. What was sequenced was PBMCs. The receptors shown here come from a woman in her thirties or forties in good health and CMV-seropositive.

This clone turned up a few times. The genes are TRBV6-1 and TRBJ2-6; tentatively, D is TRBD1 (6 bases). With 7 bases removed from V and 1 base from J, the gap between germline ends came to 11 bases. Germline V gene data show CDR1 as MNHNS and CDR2 as SASEGT. The CDR3 is 15 residues long. As DNA, the CDR3 is TGTGCCAGCAATCCAGGGGAATCTGGGGCCAACGTCCTGACTTTC. It encodes CASNPGESGANVLTF.

This chain joins TRBV7-2 and TRBJ2-3; 11 bases map to TRBD2. V shed 5 bases, J shed 6 bases, and the junction held 4 bases outside the gene matches. There are 14 residues in the CDR3. Germline assignment: CDR1 SGHTA and CDR2 FQGNSA. CDR3 region: CASSKTSGKDTQYF. CDR3 nucleotide sequence: TGTGCCAGCAGCAAGACTAGCGGGAAGGATACGCAGTATTTT.

The V gene is TRBV19, the J gene TRBJ2-2; 8 bases are shared with TRBD1. The CDR3 extends over 15 amino acids. Germline V gene data show CDR1 as LNHDA and CDR2 as SQIVND (reference sequence). With V trimmed by 6 bases and J by 1 base, 4 bases remained unmatched. The chain's CDR3 is CASSAGTGNTGELFF. The CDR3, as DNA: TGTGCCAGTAGCGCCGGGACAGGGAACACCGGGGAGCTGTTTTTT.

The V gene is TRBV6-5, the J gene TRBJ2-3; D remains unclear. The V and J ends lost 3 bases and 0 bases respectively, with 10 bases between them. In germline, CDR1 is MNHEY, CDR2 SVGAGI. The CDR3 spans 15 residues. The CDR3 DNA is TGTGCCAGCAGTTATATAGCCGAAAGCACAGATACGCAGTATTTT. Residues: CASSYIAESTDTQYF.

CDR3 region: CASSGGQTHMNTEAFF. The CDR3 DNA follows: TGTGCCAGCTCAGGTGGACAAACCCACATGAACACTGAAGCTTTCTTT. The V and J genes are TRBV18 and TRBJ1-1; D may be TRBD1 (5 bases). Trimming left V 5 bases short and J 0 bases short, with 16 bases between. The germline V gene encodes CDR1 KGHSH and CDR2 LQKENI. The CDR3 runs 16 residues.

This chain joins TRBV9 and TRBJ1-1, with 12 bases matching TRBD1. The CDR3 consists of 14 residues. With V trimmed by 6 bases and J by 7 bases, 7 bases remained unmatched. The V gene's germline CDR1 is SGDLS and CDR2 YYNGEE. CDR3 sequence reads: CASTPGQGAFEAFF. CDR3 DNA sequence: TGTGCCAGCACCCCGGGACAGGGGGCTTTTGAAGCTTTCTTT.

The CDR3 DNA reads TGTGCCAGTAGTATAGAGGGGGCCTTATCTGAAGCTTTCTTT. It codes for CASSIEGALSEAFF. The rearrangement joins TRBV19 to TRBJ1-1, with a tentative D call TRBD1 (6 bases). V was clipped by 0 bases and J by 6 bases, with 11 bases between them. This CDR3 has 14 residues. Germline-derived CDR1 and CDR2 are LNHDA and SQIVND (reference sequence).

This clone was seen once. In the same sample, other DNA sequences code for this CDR3. The rearrangement joins TRBV5-1 to TRBJ2-1; 10 positions match TRBD2. The CDR3 has 15 amino acids. Trimming removed 6 bases from V and 4 bases from J; junction bases left unmatched: 7. Germline lookup yields CDR1 SGHRS and CDR2 YFSETQ. CDR3 protein: CASTPLAGAYNEQFF. Here the CDR3 DNA reads TGCGCCAGCACCCCTCTAGCGGGGGCTTACAATGAGCAGTTCTTC.